The clone carrying this TCR beta chain was recorded a few times. This record belongs to a study of blood T cell repertoires in COVID-19. Sequencing used immunoSEQ multiplex PCR; TCRdb keeps in-frame clones, though not all of them. The sample carries 410,000 or so clones, roughly 89% recorded once. Trimming took 6 bases from V and 5 from J, leaving 5 bases between them. The CDR3 is 11 residues long. CDR1 is KGHSH, CDR2 LQKENI, per germline. Sequenced sample: peripheral blood. The V call is TRBV18, the J call TRBJ2-1; D gene ambiguous. The sequence came from a woman in her 30s with active or convalescent COVID-19. CDR3 DNA: TGTGCCAGCTCTCAGGACAATGAGCAGTTCTTC. It translates to CASSQDNEQFF. Filled out from reference TRBV18 and TRBJ2-1, the complete variable domain reads NAGVMQNPRHLVRRRGQEARLRCSPMKGHSHVYWYRQLPEEGLKFMVYLQKENIIDESGMPKERFSAEFPKEGPSILRIQQVVRGDSAAYFCASSQDNEQFFGPGTRLTVL.